This is a list of T cell receptor beta chains from one sample in a study of chemoradiotherapy in HPV16-positive cancers. Only in-frame clones appear in the TCRdb table, and some are missing; sequencing was by immunoSEQ multiplex PCR. The sample holds 11,000 to 15,000 clones, approximately 91% seen once. The sequences come from blood, collected from a patient who underwent chemoradiotherapy. Receptors were obtained from a human donor with HPV-associated anogenital cancer. The CDR3 runs from the conserved cysteine through the conserved F or W.

CDR3 length: 14
J gene: TRBJ2-2
V gene: TRBV10-3
CDR3 protein: CAINRGLGTGELFF

CDR3 length: 13
J gene: TRBJ1-2
V gene: TRBV11-3
CDR3 protein: CASSLSTNYGYTF

CDR3 length: 11
J gene: TRBJ2-1
V gene: TRBV25-1
CDR3 protein: CASSEFYEQFF

CDR3 length: 13
J gene: TRBJ2-7
V gene: TRBV18
CDR3 protein: CASSPAPSYEQYF

CDR3 length: 15
J gene: TRBJ1-5
V gene: TRBV2
CDR3 protein: CASSYDRGGNQPQHF

CDR3 length: 13
J gene: TRBJ2-5
V gene: TRBV7-3
CDR3 protein: CASGGEPAETQYF

CDR3 length: 16
J gene: TRBJ1-2
V gene: TRBV27
CDR3 protein: CASSRGDRATNYGYTF

CDR3 length: 15
J gene: TRBJ2-1
V gene: TRBV11-3
CDR3 protein: CASSSRLAVYNEQFF

CDR3 length: 16
J gene: TRBJ2-7
V gene: TRBV9
CDR3 protein: CASSVGPHGASYEQYF

CDR3 length: 14
J gene: TRBJ1-5
V gene: TRBV2
CDR3 protein: CASSEMGGNQPQHF

CDR3 length: 15
J gene: TRBJ1-2
V gene: TRBV18
CDR3 protein: CASSPPSNEGDGYTF

CDR3 length: 15
J gene: TRBJ1-3
V gene: TRBV19
CDR3 protein: CASSTPYRRRNTIYF

CDR3 length: 17
J gene: TRBJ2-3
V gene: TRBV4-2
CDR3 protein: CASSRKLAGGPADTQYF

CDR3 length: 16
J gene: TRBJ2-3
V gene: TRBV4-2
CDR3 protein: CASSQGERGSTDTQYF

CDR3 length: 15
J gene: TRBJ1-5
V gene: TRBV5-6
CDR3 protein: CASSLGFSGWTPQHF

CDR3 length: 13
J gene: TRBJ1-2
V gene: TRBV6-6
CDR3 protein: CASSEVTGSVYTF

CDR3 length: 15
J gene: TRBJ2-1
V gene: TRBV2
CDR3 protein: CASSLAGGNHNEQFF

CDR3 length: 14
J gene: TRBJ2-2
V gene: TRBV9
CDR3 protein: CASSVGQNTGELFF

CDR3 length: 16
J gene: TRBJ1-1
V gene: TRBV7-2
CDR3 protein: CASSKTGGLRDTEAFF

CDR3 length: 17
J gene: TRBJ2-7
V gene: TRBV29-1
CDR3 protein: CSVARAPPATTRHEQYF

CDR3 length: 17
J gene: TRBJ2-1
V gene: TRBV7-9
CDR3 protein: CASSLGVSAGKYNEQFF

CDR3 length: 11
J gene: TRBJ2-1
V gene: TRBV7-9
CDR3 protein: CASSFANEQFF

CDR3 length: 13
J gene: TRBJ2-3
V gene: TRBV6-5
CDR3 protein: CASRDRLPDTQYF

CDR3 length: 13
J gene: TRBJ1-5
V gene: TRBV19
CDR3 protein: CASSIAGYQPQHF

CDR3 length: 16
J gene: TRBJ1-5
V gene: TRBV27
CDR3 protein: CASSLKGPGTHQPQHF

CDR3 length: 13
J gene: TRBJ2-7
V gene: TRBV18
CDR3 protein: CASSPPVGDEQYF

CDR3 length: 19
J gene: TRBJ2-2
V gene: TRBV7-3
CDR3 protein: CASSYKASGKHPVSGELFF

CDR3 length: 12
J gene: TRBJ2-3
V gene: TRBV4-1
CDR3 protein: CASSQDRTTQYF

CDR3 length: 14
J gene: TRBJ2-1
V gene: TRBV11-2
CDR3 protein: CASSLYRQANEQFF

CDR3 length: 16
J gene: TRBJ2-7
V gene: TRBV21-1
CDR3 protein: CASSTEERRGTYEQYF

CDR3 length: 12
J gene: TRBJ1-1
V gene: TRBV11-3
CDR3 protein: CASGSPFGVAFF

CDR3 length: 14
J gene: TRBJ1-1
V gene: TRBV15
CDR3 protein: CATSTSSKYTEAFF

CDR3 length: 15
J gene: TRBJ1-3
V gene: TRBV5-5
CDR3 protein: CASSSGLSSGNTIYF

CDR3 length: 17
J gene: TRBJ2-1
V gene: TRBV29-1
CDR3 protein: CSVTGTSGIGSYNEQFF

CDR3 length: 17
J gene: TRBJ1-2
V gene: TRBV15
CDR3 protein: CATSSGPGRGRLGGYTF

CDR3 length: 15
J gene: TRBJ2-6
V gene: TRBV5-4
CDR3 protein: CASSLGHSGANVLTF

CDR3 length: 15
J gene: TRBJ1-2
V gene: TRBV19
CDR3 protein: CASTWTGESNYGYTF

CDR3 length: 15
J gene: TRBJ2-2
V gene: TRBV7-2
CDR3 protein: CASSKDRRNTGELFF

CDR3 length: 12
J gene: TRBJ1-1
V gene: TRBV29-1
CDR3 protein: CSYWRGFTEAFF

CDR3 length: 13
J gene: TRBJ1-2
V gene: TRBV5-1
CDR3 protein: CASSLRQNYGYTF